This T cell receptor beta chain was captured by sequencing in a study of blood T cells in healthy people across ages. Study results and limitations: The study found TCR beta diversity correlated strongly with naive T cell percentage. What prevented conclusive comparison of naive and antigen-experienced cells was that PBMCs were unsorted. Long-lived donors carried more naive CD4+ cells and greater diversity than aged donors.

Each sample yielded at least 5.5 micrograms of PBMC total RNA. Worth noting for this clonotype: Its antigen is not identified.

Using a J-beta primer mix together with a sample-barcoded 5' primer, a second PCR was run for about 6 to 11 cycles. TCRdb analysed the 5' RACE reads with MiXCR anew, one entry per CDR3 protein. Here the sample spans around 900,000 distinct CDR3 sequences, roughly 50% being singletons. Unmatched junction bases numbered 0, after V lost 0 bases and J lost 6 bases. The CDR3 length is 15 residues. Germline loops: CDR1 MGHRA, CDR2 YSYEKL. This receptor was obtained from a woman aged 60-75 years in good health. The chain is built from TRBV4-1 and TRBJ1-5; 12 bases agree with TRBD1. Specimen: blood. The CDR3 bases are TGCGCCAGCAGCCAAGAGGGACAGGGGGCTCAGCCCCAGCATTTT. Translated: CASSQEGQGAQPQHF.